The 20 T cell receptor beta chains below were found in one sample sequenced in a study of regulatory T cells in long-lasting Graves disease. Time point noted: newly diagnosed GD, antithyroid drugs for less than 3 months. Preparation of the TCR library used RNA extracted from PBMCs. To make TCR beta libraries, researchers used iRepertoire HTBI primers and Arm-PCR of CDR3 regions. From the multiplex PCR reads, TCRdb called clonotypes with MiXCR, one entry per CDR3 protein. The sample has hundreds of thousands of distinct CDR3 sequences, about 16% seen once. The sample in question was peripheral blood mononuclear cells (PBMCs), obtained at new diagnosis, from a patient treated with antithyroid drugs. The receptor source for this set is a female donor with Graves disease.

This chain joins TRBV25-1 and TRBJ1-4; TRBD1 is a possible D gene (5 bases). Germline lookup yields CDR1 MGHDK and CDR2 SYGVNS. The CDR3 length is 14 residues. The V gene lost 4 bases and the J gene lost 4 bases, with 10 bases spanning the gap. The CDR3 sequence is CASSVSGGNEKLFF. The CDR3, as DNA: TGTGCCAGCAGTGTCTCGGGGGGTAATGAAAAACTGTTTTTT.

The rearrangement joins TRBV19 to TRBJ1-1, with D uncertain. The CDR3 consists of 14 residues. Trimming removed 5 bases from V and 3 bases from J, with 13 bases in between. Germline V gene lookup returns CDR1 LNHDA and CDR2 SQIVND (reference sequence). The CDR3 nucleotides read TGTGCCAGTAGTTTTCGTGGGATTCACACTGAAGCTTTCTTT. Amino acids: CASSFRGIHTEAFF.

This clonotype came up many times. The chain couples TRBV5-1 to TRBJ2-1; weak D call: TRBD1 (5 bases). CDR1 is SGHRS and CDR2 is YFSETQ in the germline V gene. V was clipped by 1 base and J by 7 bases, with 12 bases between them. CDR3 length equals 14 residues. This chain's CDR3 is CASSLIAGQNEQFF. The CDR3 nucleotides read TGCGCCAGCAGCTTGATCGCAGGGCAAAATGAGCAGTTCTTC.

This clonotype came up many times. The gene calls are TRBV7-2 and TRBJ1-5; D is uncertain. V was cut by 2 bases and J by 2 bases, with 10 bases left in between. CDR3 length equals 15 residues. Germline-derived CDR1 and CDR2 are SGHTA and FQGNSA. Here the CDR3 DNA reads TGTGCCAGCAGCTTACGGGTGGGAGGCAATCAGCCCCAGCATTTT. It specifies CASSLRVGGNQPQHF.

This clonotype appeared a few times. The chain combines TRBV12-5 with TRBJ1-5, with D perhaps matching TRBD1 (5 bases). The CDR3 runs to 14 residues. From germline, CDR1 is LGHNT and CDR2 FRNRAP. V was clipped by 4 bases and J by 8 bases, with 15 bases between them. Here the CDR3 reads CASGWDPPVEPQHF. CDR3 in DNA: TGTGCTAGTGGTTGGGACCCCCCGGTAGAGCCCCAGCATTTT.

The rearrangement links TRBV28 to TRBJ2-6; no clear D. V lost 3 bases, J lost 5 bases, and 2 bases lay in between. This CDR3 has 12 amino acids. From germline, CDR1 is MDHEN and CDR2 SYDVKM. The CDR3 nucleotides read TGTGCCAGCAGTTTGAGGGCCAACGTCCTGACTTTC. Translation: CASSLRANVLTF.

In its sample, this clonotype was seen many times. The V call is TRBV11-2, the J call TRBJ2-7, with unresolved D. The CDR3 spans 12 residues. The germline CDR1 and CDR2 sequences are SGHAT and FQNNGV. Between the trimmed V and J ends, which lost 5 bases and 5 bases, there was a span of 10 bases. CDR3 in DNA: TGTGCCAGCAGCCGGTGGTCCGACGAGCAGTACTTC. Translating it yields CASSRWSDEQYF.

This clonotype was counted only a few times. The rearrangement uses TRBV19 and TRBJ1-2; 8 nucleotides line up with TRBD1. Germline loops: CDR1 LNHDA, CDR2 SQIVND (reference sequence). V lost 9 bases to trimming and J lost 7 bases; unmatched junction nucleotides: 16. This CDR3 is 15 amino acids long. In DNA, the CDR3 is TGTGCCAGCAGGCCCAACATAGGGACAGGTCGTGGCTACACCTTC. Amino acids: CASRPNIGTGRGYTF.

This clonotype was found many times. V gene TRBV20-1 combines with J gene TRBJ2-3; 8 bases map to TRBD2. Germline values: CDR1 DFQATT, CDR2 SNEGSKA (reference sequence). J gave up 6 bases and V 7 bases, and 9 bases lay outside the gene matches. This CDR3 is built from 13 residues. The CDR3 sequence is CSGGAGESDTQYF. The CDR3 nucleotides read TGCAGTGGAGGAGCGGGAGAGTCGGATACGCAGTATTTT.

This clonotype was recorded many times. The V gene is TRBV20-1, the J gene TRBJ2-4; the D gene is possibly TRBD2 (5 bases). CDR3 length: 15 amino acids. In germline, CDR1 is DFQATT, CDR2 SNEGSKA (reference sequence). The V and J ends lost 0 bases and 0 bases respectively, with 9 bases between them. In DNA form, the CDR3 reads TGCAGTGCTAGAGATGCCGGGGTAGCCAAAAACATTCAGTACTTC. Translating gives CSARDAGVAKNIQYF.

Many counts were recorded for this clonotype. A single base separates this from a much larger clone, so it may be a read error. V usage is TRBV11-2 and J usage is TRBJ2-3, with D perhaps matching TRBD2 (5 bases). V was cut by 0 bases and J by 8 bases, with 24 bases left in between. This CDR3 comprises 18 residues. Germline V CDR1 and CDR2: SGHAT, FQNNGV. The CDR3 nucleotides are TGTGCCAGCAGCTTAGATATTATACGGACGGCTAGCCCGGTTACGCAGTATTTT. Its protein product is CASSLDIIRTASPVTQYF.

This clonotype came up a few times. The CDR3 spells CASSWTSRAEAFF. CDR3 nucleotide sequence: TGTGCCAGCAGCTGGACCTCGAGGGCTGAAGCTTTCTTT. The V gene is TRBV7-6, the J gene TRBJ1-1; no clear D. Per germline, CDR1 SGHVS and CDR2 FNYEAQ. Trimming removed 4 bases from V and 6 bases from J, with 12 bases in between. The CDR3 length is 13 residues.

This chain connects TRBV12-3 or TRBV12-4 to TRBJ2-1, with D possibly matching TRBD1 (6 bases). The V end was cut by 1 base, the J end by 10 bases, with 8 bases between. CDR3 size: 12 residues. The CDR3 reads CASSLGGPEQFF. CDR3 bases: TGTGCCAGCAGTTTAGGGGGGCCCGAGCAGTTCTTC.

As DNA, the CDR3 is TGCAGCGTTGTTCCCCGTGGAGGGATCTCCTACGAGCAGTACTTC. It yields the protein CSVVPRGGISYEQYF. J is TRBJ2-7 and V is TRBV29-1, with D maybe TRBD2 (6 bases). Germline CDR1 reads SQVTM; CDR2 reads ANQGSEA. The CDR3 covers 15 residues. V was trimmed by 4 bases and J by 0 bases, leaving 16 bases between them.

This clonotype occurred many times. The V call is TRBV3-1, the J call TRBJ1-5; no firm D call. This CDR3 has 13 residues. V gave up 4 bases and J gave up 5 bases, with 9 bases separating them. Germline V gene lookup returns CDR1 LGHDT and CDR2 YNNKEL (reference sequence). CDR3 residues: CASSPNGDQPQHF. For the CDR3, the DNA is TGTGCCAGCAGCCCGAACGGGGATCAGCCCCAGCATTTT.

There are many counts of this clonotype. J is TRBJ1-2 and V is TRBV12-3 or TRBV12-4; D gene ambiguous. Between the trimmed V and J ends, which lost 8 bases and 3 bases, there was a span of 13 bases. The CDR3 loop spans 13 amino acids. As DNA, the CDR3 is TGTGCCAGCTCCTTGATGGAATACTATGGCTACACCTTC. As protein: CASSLMEYYGYTF.

This clonotype occurred many times. This chain connects TRBV20-1 to TRBJ1-1; D not certain. V lost 0 bases and J lost 1, with 9 bases in between. This CDR3 comprises 14 residues. Germline CDR1 and CDR2: DFQATT and SNEGSKA (reference sequence). The CDR3: CSAREGMGNTEAFF. DNA for the CDR3: TGCAGTGCTAGAGAAGGTATGGGGAACACTGAAGCTTTCTTT.

This clonotype was detected ten times or more. The chain joins TRBV19 to TRBJ2-3; D remains ambiguous. Between the trimmed V and J ends, which lost 1 base and 0 bases, there was a span of 5 bases. Germline CDR1 is LNHDA and CDR2 is SQIVND (reference sequence). The CDR3 runs 14 residues. Here the CDR3 DNA reads TGTGCCAGTAGTATAGCTGGTAGCACAGATACGCAGTATTTT. Protein: CASSIAGSTDTQYF.

The gene calls are TRBV18 and TRBJ2-3, with D perhaps matching TRBD2 (7 bases). This CDR3 is built from 15 residues. The germline V gene has CDR1 KGHSH and CDR2 LQKENI. The germline V and J ends were trimmed by 6 bases and 4 bases, with 17 bases remaining between them. The DNA of the CDR3 is TGTGCCAGCTCTCCTCTTGCGGGGGCGTCAGATACGCAGTATTTT. Translation gives CASSPLAGASDTQYF.

In its sample, this clonotype was seen many times. V and J are TRBV7-2 and TRBJ2-1; perhaps TRBD2 as D (5 bases). The CDR3 is made up of 15 amino acids. Germline V gene lookup returns CDR1 SGHTA and CDR2 FQGNSA. V was cut by 4 bases and J by 7 bases, with 17 bases left in between. The CDR3 sequence is CASSSLRGLRNEQFF. The CDR3 DNA follows: TGTGCCAGCAGCTCGCTCCGGGGTCTCAGAAATGAGCAGTTCTTC.